One sample yielded the 12 T cell receptor beta chains listed below, sequenced in a study of Tregs in tolerant kidney transplant recipients. Sequencing used immunoSEQ multiplex PCR; TCRdb keeps in-frame clones, though not all of them. The sample holds more than 60,000 clones, approximately 83% seen once. The material was Tregs from blood, obtained before the transplant. Receptors originate from a human donor who received a combined kidney and bone marrow transplant.

The rearrangement uses TRBV9 and TRBJ2-3; D could derive from TRBD1 or TRBD2 (5 bases each). The CDR3 spans 15 residues. Germline V gene data show CDR1 as SGDLS and CDR2 as YYNGEE. V lost 6 bases to trimming and J lost 2 bases, with 16 bases between them. CDR3 DNA sequence: TGTGCCAGCACCGGGACCCCTCATCCCACAGATACGCAGTATTTT. Its protein product is CASTGTPHPTDTQYF.

The CDR3 DNA follows: TGTGCCAGCAGCCCCCGGACTAGCGGTTTAAACACCGGGGAGCTGTTTTTT. As protein: CASSPRTSGLNTGELFF. The V call is TRBV11-2, the J call TRBJ2-2, with 10 bases lining up with TRBD2. Germline V gene data show CDR1 as SGHAT and CDR2 as FQNNGV. V shed 5 bases, J shed 2 bases, and the junction held 8 bases outside the gene matches. The CDR3 totals 17 residues.

This chain joins TRBV30 and TRBJ2-5, with TRBD2 matching 8 bases. The CDR3 sequence is 14 residues long. CDR1 and CDR2 from the germline V gene are GTSNPN and SVGIG (reference sequence). With 3 bases clipped from V and 4 bases from J, the junction kept 7 bases outside the gene matches. CDR3 amino acids: CAWSGLAYRETQYF. CDR3 nucleotides: TGTGCCTGGAGCGGACTAGCTTACCGAGAGACCCAGTACTTC.

The genes are TRBV19 and TRBJ1-2, with 7 bases lining up with TRBD1. The CDR3 totals 15 residues. The germline V gene encodes CDR1 LNHDA and CDR2 SQIVND (reference sequence). V gave up 6 bases and J gave up 4 bases; unmatched junction bases: 11. The DNA for the CDR3 is TGTGCCAGTAGCCCACAGGGGAGTGGTAGCTATGGCTACACCTTC. As protein: CASSPQGSGSYGYTF.

The chain links TRBV19 to TRBJ2-5; 10 bases agree with TRBD1. TRBJ2-7 explains the end of the DNA better; the J call may be wrong. The CDR3 contains 16 residues. CDR1 and CDR2 (germline): LNHDA, SQIVND (reference sequence). The CDR3 loop reads CASSPFGTGASYEQYF. CDR3 nucleotide sequence: TGTGCCAGTAGTCCCTTCGGGACAGGGGCCTCCTACGAGCAGTACTTC.

The gene calls are TRBV6-6 and TRBJ1-4, with unresolved D. Trimming took 6 bases from V and 0 from J, leaving 8 bases between them. Germline V gene lookup returns CDR1 MNHNY and CDR2 SVGAGI (reference sequence). This CDR3 spans 14 amino acids. Here the CDR3 DNA reads TGTGCCAGCAGGGGCGGAACAACTAATGAAAAACTGTTTTTT. Its translation is CASRGGTTNEKLFF.

This clone was counted a few times. Other DNA sequences in this specimen translate into the identical CDR3. This chain links TRBV5-6 with TRBJ2-5; D not certain. Germline V gene lookup returns CDR1 SGHDT and CDR2 YYEEEE. Trimming took off 0 bases at V and 4 bases at J, with 1 base between the two ends. The CDR3 sequence is 11 residues long. The CDR3 loop is CASSLVETQYF. For the CDR3, the DNA is TGTGCCAGCAGCTTGGTAGAGACCCAGTACTTC. The whole variable domain, remainder taken from reference TRBV5-6 and TRBJ2-5, is DAGVTQSPTHLIKTRGQQVTLRCSPKSGHDTVSWYQQALGQGPQFIFQYYEEEERQRGNFPDRFSGHQFPNYSSELNVNALLLGDSALYLCASSLVETQYFGPGTRLLVL.

The chain joins TRBV4-1 to TRBJ2-3; D possibly corresponds to TRBD2 (8 bases). Trimming took 4 bases from V and 2 from J, leaving 16 bases between them. CDR3 length equals 16 residues. Germline V CDR1 and CDR2: MGHRA, YSYEKL. CDR3 residues: CASSPGSGTATDTQYF. The CDR3 bases are TGCGCCAGCAGCCCTGGTAGCGGGACAGCCACAGATACGCAGTATTTT.

CDR3 loop: CASSLGDPRVPEAFF. The CDR3 DNA reads as TGTGCCAGCAGCTTAGGGGACCCCAGGGTCCCTGAAGCTTTCTTT. The V call is TRBV7-9, the J call TRBJ1-1; the D gene is possibly TRBD1 (5 bases). CDR1 and CDR2 (germline): SEHNR, FQNEAQ (reference sequence). There are 15 residues in the CDR3. With 1 base removed from V and 6 bases from J, the gap between germline ends came to 15 bases.

The chain has TRBV30 and TRBJ1-1, with TRBD1 as a possible D gene (5 bases). Trimming removed 4 bases from V and 5 bases from J, with 11 bases in between. The CDR3 contains 12 residues. Germline V gene sequence: CDR1 GTSNPN, CDR2 SVGIG (reference sequence). The CDR3 region is CAWTRRGTEAFF. DNA of the CDR3: TGTGCCTGGACACGACGGGGGACTGAAGCTTTCTTT.

V is TRBV11-2 and J is TRBJ1-3, with 8 positions matching TRBD1. Germline values: CDR1 SGHAT, CDR2 FQNNGV. V lost 4 bases and J lost 3; bases outside the gene matches: 2. The CDR3 has 14 amino acids. DNA for the CDR3: TGTGCCAGCAGCTGGGGGACAGGTGGAAACACCATATATTTT. It codes for CASSWGTGGNTIYF.

The genes are TRBV11-2 and TRBJ2-3; 7 positions agree with TRBD1. The CDR3 extends over 15 amino acids. Per germline, CDR1 SGHAT and CDR2 FQNNGV. Trimming cost V 4 bases and J 4 bases; bases outside gene matches: 8. The CDR3 DNA is TGTGCCAGCAGCTCTTACAGGGGTCCCCCAGATACGCAGTATTTT. It translates to CASSSYRGPPDTQYF.